This TCR beta chain stems from a study of T-cell reconstitution after alpha-beta-depleted transplantation in children. This clonotype appeared many times. It was with unique molecular identifiers that the TCRbeta library was prepared. Each CDR3 protein is one row after TCRdb ran MiXCR on the PCR reads. This table holds about 610,000 distinct CDR3 sequences, about 10% found once. The specimen was PBMCs from the stem cell graft donor, collected from the stem cell graft. This clonotype was sampled from a human donor who donated a stem cell graft to a child with acute myeloid leukemia.

In DNA form, the CDR3 reads TGCAGTGCTAGTGTCTGGACTAGCGGGACTCGGGAGACCCAGTACTTC. This translates into CSASVWTSGTRETQYF. The chain uses TRBV20-1 and TRBJ2-5, with TRBD2 matching 12 bases. The junction had 10 bases not matched to a gene; V was cut back by 3 bases and J by 5 bases. Germline loops: CDR1 DFQATT, CDR2 SNEGSKA (reference sequence). This CDR3 has 16 residues.